The TCR beta chain described here comes from a study of T cells in tuberculosis. Some clones are missing from TCRdb's copy, which holds only in-frame ones; the method was immunoSEQ multiplex PCR. The sample consists of about 35,000 clones, approximately 94% of them appearing once. Noted time point: new active TB diagnosis, blood taken before or within 7 days of starting treatment. Trimming removed 1 base from V and 7 bases from J; junction bases left unmatched: 10. This CDR3 spans 16 amino acids. Germline-derived CDR1 and CDR2 are MGHRA and YSYEKL. This sample comprised PBMCs, obtained at tuberculosis diagnosis. This chain uses TRBV4-1 with TRBJ2-3; 8 bases fit TRBD2. This TCR came from an adult with tuberculosis. CDR3 loop: CASSQAGLAGSYTQYF. CDR3 nucleotide sequence: TGCGCCAGCAGCCAAGCAGGTCTAGCGGGTTCCTATACGCAGTATTTT.